The clone carrying this T cell receptor beta chain was counted a few times. Its antigen is currently unknown. The data stem from a study of T cell repertoires in cytomegalovirus infection. Study at large: The authors used CMV epitopes that were HLA-C-restricted (recently identified) and HLA-B-restricted (well studied). Indicated by public TCR beta signatures were CMV infection and matching HLA type.

The study's findings and limits: In two of eight donors, the top clonotype was HLA-C-restricted CMV-specific.

TCRdb reanalysed the reads using MiXCR and keeps one entry per CDR3 protein. The repertoire consists of some 310,000 distinct CDR3 sequences, with around a quarter occurring once and the leading ten covering about an eighth. The sample was cultured PBMCs, taken from culture after CMV antigen stimulation. The receptor was isolated from a human donor in good health (CMV status not recorded). Some clones in this sample may be carry-over from other donors' samples.

The DNA of the CDR3 is TGTGCCAGCAGTTACTCGGTTAGCGGGAGTGGTGAGCAGTTCTTC. Residues: CASSYSVSGSGEQFF. V gene TRBV6-5 combines with J gene TRBJ2-1; TRBD2 agrees at 9 bases. V was clipped by 0 bases and J by 9 bases; unmatched bases: 6. The CDR3 has 15 amino acids. The germline V gene has CDR1 MNHEY and CDR2 SVGAGI.